This passage covers 27 T cell receptor beta chains from one sample sequenced in a study of graft-versus-host responses after intestinal transplantation. Clones were read by immunoSEQ multiplex PCR, and TCRdb kept only the in-frame ones, dropping some. This table holds around 25,000 clones, roughly 94% found once. The starting material was PBMCs, obtained 156 days after intestinal transplant. Receptor source: a human patient who received an intestinal transplant, so some T cells may come from the graft donor.

This clone was recorded only once. The chain joins TRBV4-1 to TRBJ1-4, with D unclear. CDR3 size: 12 residues. Between the trimmed V and J ends, which lost 2 bases and 8 bases, there was a span of 6 bases. Germline V gene lookup returns CDR1 MGHRA and CDR2 YSYEKL. The CDR3 sequence is CASSQFGEKLFF. CDR3 in DNA: TGCGCCAGCAGCCAATTCGGGGAAAAACTGTTTTTT.

The chain is built from TRBV19 and TRBJ2-1, with 12 bases lining up with TRBD2. V lost 5 bases, J lost 0 bases, and 2 bases stayed unmatched. The CDR3 is 16 residues long. Germline assignment: CDR1 LNHDA and CDR2 SQIVND (reference sequence). The CDR3 DNA reads TGTGCCAGTAGTCGGACTAGCGGGAACTCCTACAATGAGCAGTTCTTC. It codes for CASSRTSGNSYNEQFF.

The V gene is TRBV7-9, the J gene TRBJ2-7; TRBD1 matches at 7 bases. The CDR3 runs to 14 residues. V lost 2 bases and J lost 0; bases outside the gene matches: 1. CDR1 SEHNR and CDR2 FQNEAQ come from the germline V gene (reference sequence). Written as DNA, the CDR3 is TGTGCCAGCAGCTTACCAGGGGGCTCCTACGAGCAGTACTTC. Translation: CASSLPGGSYEQYF.

The chain joins TRBV2 to TRBJ1-2; D possibly corresponds to TRBD1 (6 bases). The V and J ends lost 10 bases and 2 bases respectively, with 17 bases between them. CDR3 length equals 14 residues. Per germline, CDR1 SNHLY and CDR2 FYNNEI. The CDR3 nucleotides are TGTGCCACCTCATTGACAGGAACAAACTATGGCTACACCTTC. Encoded protein: CATSLTGTNYGYTF.

This clone was seen a few times. The V call is TRBV7-9, the J call TRBJ1-3; D not resolved. Trimming left V 1 base short and J 0 bases short, with 7 bases between. Germline-derived CDR1 and CDR2 are SEHNR and FQNEAQ (reference sequence). This CDR3 is built from 15 residues. The CDR3 nucleotides are TGTGCCAGCAGCTTAGATCAGTACTCTGGAAACACCATATATTTT. This sequence encodes CASSLDQYSGNTIYF.

The chain links TRBV2 to TRBJ2-4; D gene ambiguous. V was clipped by 2 bases and J by 0 bases, with 8 bases between them. The CDR3 sequence is 15 residues long. In germline, CDR1 is SNHLY, CDR2 FYNNEI. Here the CDR3 DNA reads TGTGCCAGCAGTGAATACAGATTAGCCAAAAACATTCAGTACTTC. Protein product: CASSEYRLAKNIQYF.

This chain links TRBV10-1 with TRBJ2-3; the D gene is possibly TRBD1 (6 bases). Per the germline V gene, CDR1 is WNHNN and CDR2 is SYGVQD (reference sequence). CDR3 length: 14 amino acids. With 7 bases removed from V and 3 bases from J, the gap between germline ends came to 14 bases. DNA of the CDR3: TGCGCCAGCATCTACGGCAGGGGAACAGATACGCAGTATTTT. It encodes CASIYGRGTDTQYF.

The chain employs TRBV7-3 and TRBJ1-5; no reliable D call. The length of the CDR3 is 14 residues. With 5 bases removed from V and 0 bases from J, the gap between germline ends came to 8 bases. Germline CDR1 is SGHTA and CDR2 is FQGTGA. DNA for the CDR3: TGTGCCAGCAGCCGAAGGGATAGCAATCAGCCCCAGCATTTT. Its translation is CASSRRDSNQPQHF.

This rearrangement joins TRBV18 to TRBJ2-7; TRBD2 matches at 15 bases. This CDR3 is 17 amino acids long. CDR1 is KGHSH and CDR2 is LQKENI in the germline V gene. J gave up 6 bases and V 4 bases, and 10 bases lay outside the gene matches. The DNA of the CDR3 is TGTGCCAGCTCACTTCTGGGACTAGCGGGAGGAGATGGCGAGCAGTACTTC. Amino acids: CASSLLGLAGGDGEQYF.

The chain is built from TRBV11-2 and TRBJ1-6, with no clear D. V shed 1 base and J shed 14 bases, with 9 bases lying between them. Germline V gene lookup returns CDR1 SGHAT and CDR2 FQNNGV. This CDR3 region has 12 residues. CDR3 DNA sequence: TGTGCCAGCAGCTTAGGGAGGTACTCCCTCCACTTT. Protein: CASSLGRYSLHF.

The chain links TRBV6-1 to TRBJ1-5; D gene uncertain. Germline V gives CDR1 MNHNS, CDR2 SASEGT. The CDR3 consists of 14 residues. V was trimmed by 2 bases and J by 0 bases, leaving 5 bases between them. This CDR3 is CASSESLSNQPQHF. The CDR3 DNA reads as TGTGCCAGCAGTGAAAGTCTTAGCAATCAGCCCCAGCATTTT.

The rearrangement joins TRBV6-1 to TRBJ1-6, with 7 bases lining up with TRBD1. J gave up 8 bases and V 7 bases, and 8 bases lay outside the gene matches. CDR3 size: 14 residues. CDR1 and CDR2 from the germline V gene are MNHNS and SASEGT. Here the CDR3 DNA reads TGTGCCAGCACGGGAGGGGGCTCGCATTCACCCCTCCACTTT. Translating gives CASTGGGSHSPLHF.

The gene calls are TRBV6-6 and TRBJ1-2, with D tentatively TRBD1 (5 bases). The germline V gene has CDR1 MNHNY and CDR2 SVGAGI (reference sequence). V lost 1 base and J lost 4, with 13 bases in between. This CDR3 has 15 residues. CDR3 amino acids: CASSYWGGSSYGYTF. The CDR3 DNA follows: TGTGCCAGCAGTTACTGGGGGGGTAGTAGCTATGGCTACACCTTC.

A remark on this clone: Other DNA sequences of this sample code for an identical CDR3. The chain carries TRBV27 and TRBJ1-5, with D unclear. The V gene lost 3 bases and the J gene lost 2 bases, with 5 bases spanning the gap. Germline V gives CDR1 MNHEY, CDR2 SMNVEV (reference sequence). The CDR3 totals 13 residues. The chain's CDR3 is CASSLQGNQPQHF. The CDR3 region has the DNA TGTGCCAGCAGTTTGCAGGGCAATCAGCCCCAGCATTTT.

The genes are TRBV7-2 and TRBJ2-2, with 9 bases fitting TRBD2. The CDR3 runs 17 residues. Germline CDR1 reads SGHTA; CDR2 reads FQGNSA. Trimming cost V 4 bases and J 4 bases; bases outside gene matches: 10. CDR3 protein: CASSSPPGGGATGELFF. CDR3 sequence (DNA): TGTGCCAGCAGCTCTCCGCCCGGCGGGGGGGCCACCGGGGAGCTGTTTTTT.

CDR3 region: CASSDNPGLAGQKGYEQYF. CDR3 DNA sequence: TGTGCCAGCAGTGACAACCCGGGACTAGCGGGTCAAAAGGGCTACGAGCAGTACTTC. The chain employs TRBV6-4 and TRBJ2-5; TRBD2 agrees at 12 bases. The J call is in doubt because the DNA end fits TRBJ2-7 better. This CDR3 contains 19 residues. The germline CDR1 and CDR2 sequences are MRHNA and SNTAGT.

The CDR3 region has the DNA TGTGCCAGTACCTTAGGAGGGACTACGGCCTACAATGAGCAGTTCTTC. This translates into CASTLGGTTAYNEQFF. The rearrangement joins TRBV19 to TRBJ2-1, with 7 positions matching TRBD2. With V trimmed by 7 bases and J by 2 bases, 11 bases remained unmatched. This CDR3 is built from 16 residues. The germline V gene has CDR1 LNHDA and CDR2 SQIVND (reference sequence).

The chain uses TRBV6-6 and TRBJ2-7, with 7 bases that match TRBD2. This CDR3 has 14 residues. V lost 7 bases, J lost 1 base, and 7 bases stayed unmatched. Looked up from germline, CDR1 is MNHNY and CDR2 is SVGAGI (reference sequence). The CDR3 coding sequence is TGTGCCAGCACCTTACTAGCGACGTCCTACGAGCAGTACTTC. Protein product: CASTLLATSYEQYF.

The chain is built from TRBV30 and TRBJ1-5, with D uncertain. The CDR3 extends over 14 amino acids. Per the germline V gene, CDR1 is GTSNPN and CDR2 is SVGIG (reference sequence). With 2 bases removed from V and 3 bases from J, the gap between germline ends came to 11 bases. The CDR3 sequence is CAWSFNSYNQPQHF. The DNA of the CDR3 is TGTGCCTGGAGTTTCAACAGTTACAATCAGCCCCAGCATTTT.

The CDR3 region is CASSELAGPGNEQFF. CDR3 DNA: TGTGCCAGCAGTGAACTAGCGGGGCCAGGGAATGAGCAGTTCTTC. The V gene is TRBV6-1, the J gene TRBJ2-1; 9 bases are a match to TRBD2. V lost 2 bases and J lost 7; bases outside the gene matches: 6. This CDR3 has 15 amino acids. Germline V CDR1 and CDR2: MNHNS, SASEGT.

The V gene is TRBV11-2, the J gene TRBJ1-2, with D hard to call. The CDR3 loop spans 16 amino acids. The germline gives CDR1 SGHAT, CDR2 FQNNGV. V shed 1 base and J shed 0 bases, with 12 bases lying between them. CDR3 DNA sequence: TGTGCCAGCAGCTTAGGACATTGGGGAGCTAACTATGGCTACACCTTC. Translated: CASSLGHWGANYGYTF.

V gene TRBV11-1 combines with J gene TRBJ1-5, with 7 positions matching TRBD1. CDR3 size: 16 residues. Germline trimming cut 1 base from V and 2 bases from J; bases unmatched to any gene: 5. Germline-derived CDR1 and CDR2 are SGHAT and FQDESV (reference sequence). This CDR3 is CASSLGRGLGNQPQHF. CDR3 bases: TGTGCCAGCAGCTTAGGCAGGGGGTTGGGCAATCAGCCCCAGCATTTT.

This sequence joins TRBV13 and TRBJ2-7; D unclear. The CDR3 runs 14 residues. V was clipped by 4 bases and J by 2 bases, with 12 bases between them. Germline CDR1 is PRHDT and CDR2 is FYEKMQ (reference sequence). The CDR3, as DNA: TGTGCCAGCAGCTCGGACCGGTGGGCCTACGAGCAGTACTTC. Translating it yields CASSSDRWAYEQYF. The full variable domain, rest sourced from reference TRBV13 and TRBJ2-7, is AAGVIQSPRHLIKEKRETATLKCYPIPRHDTVYWYQQGPGQDPQFLISFYEKMQSDKGSIPDRFSAQQFSDYHSELNMSSLELGDSALYFCASSSDRWAYEQYFGPGTRLTVT.

The V gene is TRBV30, the J gene TRBJ1-2; D remains ambiguous. Germline CDR1 is GTSNPN and CDR2 is SVGIG (reference sequence). The CDR3 length is 12 residues. Trimming stripped 1 base from V and 8 bases from J, with 11 bases between. CDR3 sequence (DNA): TGTGCCTGGAGTGGGCTCTCTACGGGCTACACCTTC. It specifies CAWSGLSTGYTF.

V usage is TRBV6-6 and J usage is TRBJ2-3; 7 bases are shared with TRBD2. Germline V gene lookup returns CDR1 MNHNY and CDR2 SVGAGI (reference sequence). This CDR3 comprises 16 residues. After removal of 0 bases from V and 7 bases from J, the junction contained 10 bases not matched to a gene. In DNA, the CDR3 is TGTGCCAGCAGTTACTCGAGTCTAGCGGTCCTGAATACGCAGTATTTT. It specifies CASSYSSLAVLNTQYF.

V usage is TRBV30 and J usage is TRBJ2-7, with D perhaps TRBD2 (6 bases). CDR1 GTSNPN and CDR2 SVGIG come from the germline V gene (reference sequence). V was shortened by 4 bases and J by 7 bases, with 11 bases between the two germline ends. The CDR3 spans 11 residues. CDR3 amino acids: CAWKEAGEQYF. The CDR3 nucleotides are TGTGCCTGGAAGGAGGCGGGGGAGCAGTACTTC.

The chain has TRBV7-3 and TRBJ2-5, with D possibly being TRBD1 (6 bases). Trimming removed 5 bases at V and 5 bases at J, with 15 bases between. The CDR3 contains 14 residues. Germline loops: CDR1 SGHTA, CDR2 FQGTGA. Written as DNA, the CDR3 is TGTGCCAGCAGCCGGGCAGGGGCCGGGGAGACCCAGTACTTC. The encoded protein is CASSRAGAGETQYF.